A single sample gave rise to the 9 T cell receptor beta chains below, sequenced in a study of blood T cells in healthy people across ages. The second PCR ran roughly 6 to 11 cycles with a sample-barcoded 5' primer and J-beta primers. MiXCR, run by TCRdb on the 5' RACE reads, gives a single entry per CDR3 protein. The sample yields more than 650,000 distinct CDR3 sequences, over 20% seen once. Material: blood. The receptors were gathered from a man in his 70s in good health.

This clonotype has a handful of counts. The chain carries TRBV19 and TRBJ1-1, with D maybe TRBD1 (6 bases). The CDR3 runs 13 residues. The V and J ends lost 3 bases and 1 base respectively, with 6 bases between them. Germline CDR1 and CDR2: LNHDA and SQIVND (reference sequence). The CDR3 DNA follows: TGTGCCAGTAGTATGGGGGCGAACACTGAAGCTTTCTTT. Translating gives CASSMGANTEAFF.

Only a few counts were recorded for this clonotype. The chain is built from TRBV6-1 and TRBJ1-2; TRBD1 is a possible D gene (6 bases). This CDR3 has 15 amino acids. Trimming removed 8 bases from V and 3 bases from J, with 19 bases in between. Per germline, CDR1 MNHNS and CDR2 SASEGT. The CDR3 spells CASGLGGLADYGYTF. Here the CDR3 DNA reads TGTGCCAGCGGACTTGGGGGGCTAGCGGACTATGGCTACACCTTC.

This clonotype was seen a handful of times. The chain carries TRBV6-5 and TRBJ1-2, with unresolved D. V was clipped by 6 bases and J by 9 bases, with 14 bases between them. CDR1 MNHEY and CDR2 SVGAGI come from the germline V gene. CDR3 length equals 12 residues. The CDR3 nucleotides read TGTGCCAGCAGACACATCTCCGGGCGCTACACCTTC. Amino acid sequence: CASRHISGRYTF.

This rearrangement joins TRBV12-3 or TRBV12-4 to TRBJ1-6; D is ambiguous. The CDR3 covers 13 residues. Trimming pared 3 bases from V and 10 bases from J, leaving 10 bases between. The CDR3 spells CASSFREGSPLHF. Here the CDR3 DNA reads TGTGCCAGCAGTTTCCGGGAGGGCTCACCCCTCCACTTT.

The chain combines TRBV24-1 with TRBJ2-3; 10 bases are shared with TRBD1. V lost 10 bases, J lost 4 bases, and 7 bases stayed unmatched. Per germline, CDR1 KGHDR and CDR2 SFDVKD. The CDR3 extends over 14 amino acids. For the CDR3, the DNA is TGTGCCACAGGCAGGGACAGGGGTGCAGATACGCAGTATTTT. Translating it yields CATGRDRGADTQYF.

This rearrangement joins TRBV3-1 to TRBJ2-4; possibly TRBD2 for D (5 bases). CDR1 is LGHDT and CDR2 is YNNKEL in the germline V gene (reference sequence). This CDR3 is built from 15 residues. V was trimmed by 4 bases and J by 8 bases, leaving 18 bases between them. CDR3 in DNA: TGTGCCAGCAGCCCAGCGGCAGTCCTTCGAGACATTCAGTACTTC. It translates to CASSPAAVLRDIQYF.

The rearrangement uses TRBV20-1 and TRBJ1-2; 12 positions agree with TRBD1. From germline, CDR1 is DFQATT and CDR2 SNEGSKA (reference sequence). This CDR3 region has 13 residues. Trimming at V came to 5 bases and at J to 7 bases, leaving 5 bases not matched to a gene. The CDR3 DNA sequence: TGCAGTGCTGGGGACAGGGGGCGACTTGGCTACACCTTC. Translated: CSAGDRGRLGYTF.

The chain joins TRBV28 to TRBJ2-5; no clear D. Germline values: CDR1 MDHEN, CDR2 SYDVKM. This CDR3 region has 12 residues. V was trimmed by 11 bases and J by 3 bases, leaving 13 bases between them. CDR3 DNA: TGTGCCGTCCTCTGGGAAAAAGAGACCCAGTACTTC. Translation gives CAVLWEKETQYF.

This clonotype has just a few counts. The J gene is TRBJ1-4, the V gene TRBV5-1; the D is unclear. The CDR3 sequence is 13 residues long. V lost 1 base to trimming and J lost 8 bases, with 9 bases between them. Germline V lookup: CDR1 SGHRS, CDR2 YFSETQ. CDR3 region: CASSLIEREKLFF. In DNA form, the CDR3 reads TGCGCCAGCAGCTTGATAGAAAGGGAAAAACTGTTTTTT.